The clone carrying this T cell receptor (beta chain) has at least ten counts. This entry belongs to a study of early T cells in non-severe SARS-CoV-2 infection. The CDR3 runs to 12 residues. The V and J ends lost 7 bases and 2 bases respectively, with 9 bases between them. Per germline, CDR1 SGHRS and CDR2 YFSETQ. MiXCR was run by TCRdb on the 5' RACE reads, yielding one entry per CDR3 protein. The sample shows about 75,000 distinct CDR3 sequences, 11% of them seen only once. This clonotype was obtained from an adult who was a healthcare worker with PCR-confirmed SARS-CoV-2 infection or an uninfected control (not recorded which). This chain links TRBV5-1 with TRBJ2-5; D may correspond to TRBD1 or TRBD2 (5 bases each). Sample: whole blood, taken at baseline. This CDR3 is CASGTPQETQYF. The CDR3 DNA is TGCGCCAGCGGGACCCCACAAGAGACCCAGTACTTC.